Given below is one T cell receptor beta chain in context. The data derive from a study of radiotherapy plus CTLA-4 blockade in lung cancer. People whose metastatic non-small-cell lung cancer was chemo-refractory got focal radiation along with CTLA-4 blockade by ipilimumab. Repertoires were generated with immunoSEQ multiplex PCR, while TCRdb's copy carries only in-frame clones and drops some. The table shows 60,000 to 70,000 clones, with under 85% occurring only once. This CDR3 spans 14 amino acids. V lost 8 bases and J lost 5, with 16 bases in between. The V gene's germline CDR1 is SNHLY and CDR2 FYNNEI.

The specimen was peripheral blood, collected from a patient treated with radiotherapy plus ipilimumab. This chain connects TRBV2 to TRBJ1-3; no clear D gene. This sequence was found in a human donor with non-small cell lung cancer who had a partial response to radiotherapy plus ipilimumab. The CDR3 loop is CASDLTSVRNTIYF. CDR3 DNA sequence: TGTGCCAGCGACTTAACATCGGTGCGAAACACCATATATTTT. The whole variable domain, remainder taken from reference TRBV2 and TRBJ1-3, is EPEVTQTPSHQVTQMGQEVILRCVPISNHLYFYWYRQILGQKVEFLVSFYNNEISEKSEIFDDQFSVERPDGSNFTLKIRSTKLEDSAMYFCASDLTSVRNTIYFGEGSWLTVV.